The clone carrying this T cell receptor beta chain was observed a single time. What it binds is not known. The CDR3 does not end in the conserved phenylalanine or tryptophan, so this is likely a read error. Because the CDR3's place on the DNA is in doubt, the DNA is left out and the CDR3 is given as listed by TCRdb. Those patients picked for sequencing had displayed CD8+CD57+ cell expansion on flow cytometry. The patients all had a severe acquired aplastic anemia diagnosis. The CDR3 spans 13 amino acids, including both terminal residues. CDR1 and CDR2 (germline): SEHNR, FQNEAQ (reference sequence). The data belong to a study of CD8+CD57+ T cells in acquired aplastic anemia. Study-wide results and limits: Both patients and controls carried the same twenty-nine CD8+ CDR3 sequences.

Genomic DNA, serving as template, underwent TCR beta VDJ and CDR3 profiling. TCRdb reanalysed the reads using MiXCR and keeps one entry per CDR3 protein. The table records about 260,000 distinct CDR3 sequences, 65% to 90% of them present only once. This receptor was obtained from a human donor with aplastic anemia. Material: sorted CD4+, CD8+, or CD8+CD57+ T cells (not recorded which) from PBMCs. J is TRBJ2-1 and V is TRBV7-9; TRBD1, the D gene given by the table, was not confirmed from the DNA. The CDR3 is CAGQVAREAQYFG.